The 17 T cell receptor beta chains given below trace back to one sample, sequenced in a study of control samples from healthy donors and cancer patients (dated by TCRdb to 2020 to 2022). The protocol used for the library was the immunoSEQ multiplex PCR assay. In its TCRdb copy, this immuneACCESS table keeps in-frame sequences only and misses some clones. Where compared with another copy, unresolved V genes explain less than half of these, and the others have no known cause. Across this sample there are 50,000 or so clones, with roughly 85% seen only once. In total, the top ten clones hold roughly 2.8% of the sample. What was sequenced was PBMCs. The receptor set was obtained from a woman aged 45-65 years with lung cancer.

The V and J genes are TRBV7-2 and TRBJ1-2; D is unclear. The germline gives CDR1 SGHTA, CDR2 FQGNSA. V was shortened by 1 base and J by 0 bases, with 9 bases between the two germline ends. This CDR3 comprises 15 residues. The CDR3 is CASSLGPPPNYGYTF. The CDR3 coding sequence is TGTGCCAGCAGCTTAGGTCCCCCTCCTAACTATGGCTACACCTTC.

The rearrangement links TRBV7-9 to TRBJ2-3; D unclear. This CDR3 is 13 amino acids long. V lost 3 bases and J 3 bases, leaving 7 bases between the germline ends. The germline CDR1 and CDR2 sequences are SEHNR and FQNEAQ (reference sequence). The CDR3 sequence: CASSFERTDTQYF. CDR3 DNA sequence: TGTGCCAGCAGCTTTGAGCGAACAGATACGCAGTATTTT.

The chain recombines TRBV7-2 with TRBJ1-2, with D unclear. Trimming pared 3 bases from V and 0 bases from J, leaving 14 bases between. This CDR3 comprises 16 residues. Germline assignment: CDR1 SGHTA and CDR2 FQGNSA. CDR3 loop: CASSFGRSPPNYGYTF. The CDR3 nucleotides read TGTGCCAGCAGCTTCGGGAGGTCACCTCCTAACTATGGCTACACCTTC.

The V call is TRBV9, the J call TRBJ2-1; tentative D call: TRBD1 (7 bases). In germline, CDR1 is SGDLS, CDR2 YYNGEE. The V end was cut by 3 bases, the J end by 3 bases, with 13 bases between. The CDR3 is 15 residues long. This CDR3 reads CASSAEGDSYNEQFF. CDR3 nucleotides: TGTGCCAGCAGCGCGGAGGGGGACAGCTACAATGAGCAGTTCTTC.

The chain carries TRBV2 and TRBJ1-1, with TRBD1 identical over 7 bases. The CDR3 consists of 16 residues. Germline V gene data show CDR1 as SNHLY and CDR2 as FYNNEI. Trimming at V came to 4 bases and at J to 4 bases, leaving 12 bases not matched to a gene. The CDR3 nucleotides are TGTGCCAGCAGTGTTCATCGACAGGGCGGGGGCACTGAAGCTTTCTTT. The encoded protein is CASSVHRQGGGTEAFF.

The chain uses TRBV9 and TRBJ1-3, with D unresolved. Trimming shortened V by 0 bases and J by 4 bases, and 8 bases separated the two germline ends. The CDR3 sequence is 14 residues long. Germline V CDR1 and CDR2: SGDLS, YYNGEE. The CDR3 spells CASSVAYAGNTIYF. The CDR3 region has the DNA TGTGCCAGCAGCGTAGCATACGCCGGAAACACCATATATTTT.

This chain uses TRBV19 with TRBJ2-5, with a weak D call TRBD2 (5 bases). CDR1 LNHDA and CDR2 SQIVND come from the germline V gene (reference sequence). V was clipped by 11 bases and J by 1 base, with 8 bases between them. The CDR3 contains 11 residues. The CDR3 loop reads CACGSQETQYF. The CDR3 nucleotides are TGTGCCTGTGGGAGCCAAGAGACCCAGTACTTC.

The V gene is TRBV6-6, the J gene TRBJ1-1, with TRBD1 matching 8 bases. The CDR3 covers 17 residues. From germline, CDR1 is MNHNY and CDR2 SVGAGI (reference sequence). V trimming: 7 bases; J trimming: 4 bases; junction bases outside the gene matches: 17. The CDR3 nucleotides are TGTGCCAGCATTCGACTAAGGACAGGGCGCGGGGGCACTGAAGCTTTCTTT. This translates into CASIRLRTGRGGTEAFF.

The V gene is TRBV19, the J gene TRBJ2-3; the D is unclear. Germline CDR1 reads LNHDA; CDR2 reads SQIVND (reference sequence). This CDR3 region has 12 residues. Trimming stripped 6 bases from V and 1 base from J, with 5 bases between. Here the CDR3 DNA reads TGTGCCAGTAGAACAGGCACAGATACGCAGTATTTT. It codes for CASRTGTDTQYF.

J is TRBJ1-1 and V is TRBV10-3; perhaps TRBD1 as D (6 bases). V was clipped by 6 bases and J by 3 bases, with 14 bases between them. This CDR3 region has 14 residues. Germline-derived CDR1 and CDR2 are ENHRY and SYGVKD. CDR3 loop: CAISGDIGYTEAFF. As DNA, the CDR3 is TGTGCCATCAGCGGGGACATCGGATACACTGAAGCTTTCTTT.

The table lists this clone with a few counts. V gene TRBV28 combines with J gene TRBJ2-1; 9 bases agree with TRBD2. The CDR3 is 14 amino acids. The ends lost 2 bases at V and 9 bases at J; junction bases unmatched: 5. CDR1 is MDHEN, CDR2 SYDVKM, per germline. Here the CDR3 reads CASSLAGGKPEQFF. The CDR3, as DNA: TGTGCCAGCAGTTTAGCGGGGGGGAAACCTGAGCAGTTCTTC.

The V and J genes are TRBV2 and TRBJ1-3; unclear D gene. With 5 bases removed from V and 0 bases from J, the gap between germline ends came to 8 bases. The CDR3 contains 14 residues. Per the germline V gene, CDR1 is SNHLY and CDR2 is FYNNEI. The DNA for the CDR3 is TGTGCCAGCAGTTACACGCTCTCTGGAAACACCATATATTTT. Amino acids: CASSYTLSGNTIYF.

The chain joins TRBV11-3 to TRBJ2-1; D is perhaps TRBD1 or TRBD2 (5 bases each). Germline assignment: CDR1 SGHNT and CDR2 YENEEA. The CDR3 length is 17 residues. V shed 5 bases and J shed 6 bases, with 23 bases lying between them. In DNA, the CDR3 is TGTGCCAGCAGCCTGTATTCCGAGGGGTCCTTTATCAATGAGCAGTTCTTC. It encodes CASSLYSEGSFINEQFF.

The chain is built from TRBV6-5 and TRBJ1-5; D gene unclear. Trimming cost V 6 bases and J 5 bases, with 14 bases left between them. This CDR3 contains 14 residues. Per the germline V gene, CDR1 is MNHEY and CDR2 is SVGAGI. The chain's CDR3 is CASSGLGFDQPQHF. CDR3 sequence (DNA): TGTGCCAGCAGCGGGTTGGGATTCGATCAGCCCCAGCATTTT.

The chain employs TRBV9 and TRBJ2-2; unclear D gene. V lost 0 bases to trimming and J lost 2 bases, with 8 bases between them. The CDR3 has 15 residues. CDR1 is SGDLS, CDR2 YYNGEE, per germline. The CDR3 DNA reads as TGTGCCAGCAGCGTAGATGGAGCCAACACCGGGGAGCTGTTTTTT. It yields the protein CASSVDGANTGELFF.

The rearrangement links TRBV19 to TRBJ2-7, with D possibly called TRBD1 or TRBD2 (5 bases each). Trimming pared 7 bases from V and 6 bases from J, leaving 19 bases between. CDR1 LNHDA and CDR2 SQIVND come from the germline V gene (reference sequence). This CDR3 has 14 residues. CDR3: CASTPAGPSGEQYF. DNA for the CDR3: TGTGCCAGTACCCCCGCAGGGCCCAGCGGCGAGCAGTACTTC.

The chain employs TRBV27 and TRBJ2-1; no definite D call. V was pared by 5 bases and J by 14 bases, with 13 bases between. The CDR3 has 11 amino acids. The germline gives CDR1 MNHEY, CDR2 SMNVEV (reference sequence). This CDR3 is CASSHGFLKFF. CDR3 sequence (DNA): TGTGCCAGCAGTCACGGGTTTCTTAAGTTCTTC.